One sample yielded the 25 T cell receptor beta chains listed below, sequenced in a study of blood T cell repertoires in COVID-19. Data came from immunoSEQ multiplex PCR; TCRdb stores just in-frame clones and leaves some out. The table lists roughly 110,000 clones, about 90% of them singletons. Sequencing input: peripheral blood. These receptors all come from a woman in her twenties or thirties with acute or convalescent COVID-19.

As DNA, the CDR3 is TGTGCCAGCAGTGTGGGGACAAATCAGCCCCAGCATTTT. Its protein is CASSVGTNQPQHF. The chain couples TRBV12-3 or TRBV12-4 to TRBJ1-5, with a weak D call TRBD1 (6 bases). V dropped 5 bases and J dropped 4 bases, with 9 bases sitting between them. This CDR3 spans 13 amino acids.

This clone was counted once. This chain uses TRBV10-2 with TRBJ1-1; 9 bases fit TRBD1. Unmatched junction bases numbered 28, after V lost 4 bases and J lost 7 bases. From germline, CDR1 is WSHSY and CDR2 SAAADI. The CDR3 extends over 21 amino acids. CDR3 in DNA: TGCGCCAGCAGTGTCATGTGGGCTTGGGGACAGGGAGAATTTTCTGCTGGTGAAGCTTTCTTT. Translated, it gives CASSVMWAWGQGEFSAGEAFF.

The V and J genes are TRBV10-1 and TRBJ1-3; 8 bases fit TRBD1. Germline-derived CDR1 and CDR2 are WNHNN and SYGVQD (reference sequence). The CDR3 totals 15 residues. Trimming at V came to 8 bases and at J to 3 bases, leaving 9 bases not matched to a gene. In DNA, the CDR3 is TGCGCCAGCGGTAGCGGACAGGGTAATGGAAACACCATATATTTT. This translates into CASGSGQGNGNTIYF.

This clone was detected only once. The rearrangement joins TRBV6-6 to TRBJ2-7; no definite D call. The germline V gene has CDR1 MNHNY and CDR2 SVGAGI (reference sequence). The CDR3 is 10 residues long. The V gene lost 6 bases and the J gene lost 6 bases, with 6 bases spanning the gap. The CDR3 protein is CASRAGEQYF. The CDR3 DNA is TGTGCCAGCAGAGCAGGCGAGCAGTACTTC.

The rearrangement uses TRBV16 and TRBJ2-1; 14 nucleotides line up with TRBD2. The trim removed 0 bases at V and 2 bases at J, leaving 3 bases unmatched. The CDR3 extends over 18 amino acids. Per the germline V gene, CDR1 is KGHSY and CDR2 is FQNENV. The CDR3 DNA reads TGTGCCAGCAGCCAATCGGGGACTAGCGGGAGCACCTACAATGAGCAGTTCTTC. Its translation: CASSQSGTSGSTYNEQFF.

J is TRBJ1-2 and V is TRBV12-3 or TRBV12-4; D is perhaps TRBD1 (5 bases). V dropped 3 bases and J dropped 5 bases, with 10 bases sitting between them. CDR3 length: 13 residues. The CDR3 protein is CASSFQGEYGYTF. The CDR3 DNA reads as TGTGCCAGCAGTTTCCAGGGCGAATATGGCTACACCTTC.

This clone was detected once. The rearrangement links TRBV7-3 to TRBJ1-1; no clear D gene. This CDR3 has 13 residues. Per the germline V gene, CDR1 is SGHTA and CDR2 is FQGTGA. Trimming removed 3 bases from V and 1 base from J, with 6 bases in between. The CDR3 DNA is TGTGCCAGCAGCTTTTCGCGGAACACTGAAGCTTTCTTT. It yields the protein CASSFSRNTEAFF.

The J gene is TRBJ2-2, the V gene TRBV12-3 or TRBV12-4; D remains ambiguous. V lost 3 bases, J lost 8 bases, and 10 bases lay in between. CDR3 size: 13 residues. The CDR3 DNA follows: TGTGCCAGCAGTTTCTATTACGGTGGGGAGCTGTTTTTT. Its protein product is CASSFYYGGELFF.

The DNA of the CDR3 is TGTGCCACCAGTGATCCCCGTGCGGGGGACACTGAAGCTTTCTTT. Translated: CATSDPRAGDTEAFF. The rearrangement links TRBV24-1 to TRBJ1-1, with TRBD1 as a possible D gene (5 bases). The germline V gene has CDR1 KGHDR and CDR2 SFDVKD. The CDR3 runs to 15 residues. Between the trimmed V and J ends, which lost 3 bases and 3 bases, there was a span of 13 bases.

This clone was seen a single time. The chain has TRBV28 and TRBJ1-2; TRBD1 matches 10 bases. The CDR3 has 14 residues. Germline V lookup: CDR1 MDHEN, CDR2 SYDVKM. The V and J ends lost 7 bases and 5 bases, in that order; junction bases with no gene match: 7. The DNA of the CDR3 is TGTGCCAGCAACCGACAGGGGGCATGGTATGGCTACACCTTC. Translating gives CASNRQGAWYGYTF.

The table lists this clone with a count of one. The chain employs TRBV28 and TRBJ2-1; 8 positions match TRBD2. The CDR3 is made up of 16 amino acids. V lost 1 base to trimming and J lost 2 bases; unmatched junction nucleotides: 4. Germline assignment: CDR1 MDHEN and CDR2 SYDVKM. The DNA for the CDR3 is TGTGCCAGCAGTTTATTCGGGGGACTAGCCTACAATGAGCAGTTCTTC. Its translation is CASSLFGGLAYNEQFF.

The V and J genes are TRBV5-1 and TRBJ2-3; 8 positions match TRBD1. This CDR3 spans 15 amino acids. Germline assignment: CDR1 SGHRS and CDR2 YFSETQ. J was trimmed by 4 bases and V by 1 base; bases with no gene match: 5. CDR3 sequence (DNA): TGCGCCAGCAGCTTGCAGGGGGCCCCTTCAGATACGCAGTATTTT. This codes for CASSLQGAPSDTQYF.

In DNA form, the CDR3 reads TGCGCCAGCAGCCTCCGGACAGGGAGAGGAAACACCATATATTTT. The encoded protein is CASSLRTGRGNTIYF. The V and J genes are TRBV4-3 and TRBJ1-3, with 8 positions matching TRBD1. Germline CDR1 reads LGHNA; CDR2 reads YSLEER. V was pared by 4 bases and J by 4 bases, with 6 bases of the junction left unmatched. This CDR3 is built from 15 residues.

V gene TRBV18 combines with J gene TRBJ2-7; no clear D. Germline lookup yields CDR1 KGHSH and CDR2 LQKENI. CDR3 length: 13 amino acids. Trimming took off 2 bases at V and 3 bases at J, with 8 bases between the two ends. The CDR3 here is CASSPGSGYEQYF. Here the CDR3 DNA reads TGTGCCAGCTCACCAGGTTCGGGCTACGAGCAGTACTTC.

This chain joins TRBV15 and TRBJ1-2, with 8 bases lining up with TRBD1. J gave up 8 bases and V 5 bases, and 10 bases lay outside the gene matches. This CDR3 is 14 amino acids long. Germline CDR1 reads LNHNV; CDR2 reads YYDKDF (reference sequence). CDR3 DNA: TGTGCCACCAGCTCCCCGGGACAGGTGGTGGGCTACACCTTC. Amino acids: CATSSPGQVVGYTF.

The chain's CDR3 is CASRRGQGAGDTQYF. The CDR3 DNA reads as TGTGCCAGCAGGAGAGGACAGGGGGCGGGAGATACGCAGTATTTT. The rearrangement links TRBV2 to TRBJ2-3, with 11 positions matching TRBD1. The germline gives CDR1 SNHLY, CDR2 FYNNEI. The CDR3 covers 15 residues. The trim removed 6 bases at V and 5 bases at J, leaving 7 bases unmatched. Using reference TRBV2 and TRBJ2-3 for the parts outside the CDR3, the full variable domain is EPEVTQTPSHQVTQMGQEVILRCVPISNHLYFYWYRQILGQKVEFLVSFYNNEISEKSEIFDDQFSVERPDGSNFTLKIRSTKLEDSAMYFCASRRGQGAGDTQYFGPGTRLTVL.

The chain carries TRBV10-3 and TRBJ1-3, with TRBD1 matching over 9 bases. The CDR3 covers 14 residues. In germline, CDR1 is ENHRY, CDR2 SYGVKD. With V trimmed by 3 bases and J by 8 bases, 5 bases remained unmatched. CDR3 in amino acids: CAISDSTGGYTIYF. The CDR3 coding sequence is TGTGCCATCAGTGATTCGACAGGGGGATACACCATATATTTT.

The chain recombines TRBV24-1 with TRBJ1-2, with D hard to call. Trimming took 0 bases from V and 2 from J, leaving 6 bases between them. Germline V gene data show CDR1 as KGHDR and CDR2 as SFDVKD. There are 14 residues in the CDR3. CDR3 bases: TGTGCCACCAGTGATTTGAACGGGAACTATGGCTACACCTTC. Translated, it gives CATSDLNGNYGYTF.

V and J are TRBV3-1 (or the pseudogene TRBV3-2) and TRBJ2-5; the match to TRBD2 covers 11 bases. CDR1 is LGHDT and CDR2 is YNNKEL in the germline V gene (reference sequence). CDR3 length: 16 amino acids. V shed 4 bases, J shed 5 bases, and the junction held 9 bases outside the gene matches. The CDR3 loop reads CASSPLLAGVTETQYF. The CDR3 DNA follows: TGTGCCAGCAGCCCATTACTAGCGGGGGTCACGGAGACCCAGTACTTC.

The chain is built from TRBV28 and TRBJ2-1; TRBD2 matches at 11 bases. This CDR3 contains 18 residues. Germline CDR1 reads MDHEN; CDR2 reads SYDVKM. Trimming at V came to 5 bases and at J to 1 base, leaving 10 bases not matched to a gene. This CDR3 is CASSHRLAGKRSYNEQFF. CDR3 DNA: TGTGCCAGCAGTCACCGACTAGCGGGAAAAAGGTCCTACAATGAGCAGTTCTTC.

The genes are TRBV7-2 and TRBJ2-1; D is perhaps TRBD2 (5 bases). The length of the CDR3 is 13 residues. From germline, CDR1 is SGHTA and CDR2 FQGNSA. V was trimmed by 1 base and J by 10 bases, leaving 11 bases between them. CDR3 sequence (DNA): TGTGCCAGCAGCTTAGAGCCTACGGGGGAGCAGTTCTTC. Protein: CASSLEPTGEQFF.

This clone was picked up one time. This chain connects TRBV11-3 to TRBJ2-5; weak D call: TRBD1 (5 bases). Germline loops: CDR1 SGHNT, CDR2 YENEEA. The V end was cut by 1 base, the J end by 2 bases, with 8 bases between. This CDR3 contains 14 residues. CDR3 sequence reads: CASSLGGSQETQYF. The CDR3, as DNA: TGTGCCAGCAGCTTAGGGGGCAGTCAAGAGACCCAGTACTTC.

This clone has just one count. An end of the junction does not agree with germline; a read error may underlie this. The chain couples TRBV6-1 to TRBJ1-2; D remains unclear. This CDR3 comprises 16 residues. Germline V gives CDR1 MNHNS, CDR2 SASEGT. The DNA for the CDR3 is TGTGCCAGCAGCGAAGGATGGACCGGGGTTGGAGGGGGCTACACCTTC. Its protein is CASSEGWTGVGGGYTF.

Of note for this clone: One end of the junction is discordant with germline, which a read error may explain. The V and J genes are TRBV18 and TRBJ1-4; the match to TRBD1 covers 7 bases. Germline V gives CDR1 KGHSH, CDR2 LQKENI. The CDR3 is 16 residues long. In nucleotides, the CDR3 is TGTGCCAGCTCACCTACTGGGGACAGAACTGATGAAAAACTGTTTTTT. Protein: CASSPTGDRTDEKLFF.

This clone was detected once. The genes are TRBV6-2 or TRBV6-3 and TRBJ2-7; the match to TRBD2 covers 7 bases. Germline V gene lookup returns CDR1 MNHEY and CDR2 SVGEGT. The CDR3 has 15 residues. Trimming at V came to 5 bases and at J to 2 bases, leaving 9 bases not matched to a gene. The CDR3 DNA reads as TGTGCCAGCAGTCGACTCCTAGCGGTCACCTACGAGCAGTACTTC. Its translation: CASSRLLAVTYEQYF.